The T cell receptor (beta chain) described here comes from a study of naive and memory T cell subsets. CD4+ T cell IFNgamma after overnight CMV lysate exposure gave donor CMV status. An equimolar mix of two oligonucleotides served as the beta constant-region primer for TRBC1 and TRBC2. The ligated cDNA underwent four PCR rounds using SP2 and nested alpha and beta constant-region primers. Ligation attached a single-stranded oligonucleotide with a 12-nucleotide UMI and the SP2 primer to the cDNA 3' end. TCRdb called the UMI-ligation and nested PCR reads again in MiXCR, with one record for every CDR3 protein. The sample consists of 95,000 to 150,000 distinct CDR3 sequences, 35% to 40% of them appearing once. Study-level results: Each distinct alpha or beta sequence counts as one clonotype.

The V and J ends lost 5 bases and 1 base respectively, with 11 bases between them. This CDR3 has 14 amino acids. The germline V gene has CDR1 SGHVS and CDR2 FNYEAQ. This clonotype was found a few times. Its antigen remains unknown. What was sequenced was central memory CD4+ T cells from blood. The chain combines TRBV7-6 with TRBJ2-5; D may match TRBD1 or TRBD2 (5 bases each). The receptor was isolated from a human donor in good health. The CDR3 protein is CASSAGTGQETQYF. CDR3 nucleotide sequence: TGTGCCAGCAGCGCCGGGACGGGCCAAGAGACCCAGTACTTC.